These 9 T cell receptor beta chains share one sample of origin, sequenced in a study of shared clonotypes between healthy human individuals. Sequenced by immunoSEQ multiplex PCR; TCRdb stores in-frame clones only, minus some. The table has over 400,000 clones, approximately 81% seen once. The sequencing sample was made of PBMCs. All receptors derive from a woman between 40 and 55 years old in good health. Some clones in this sample may be carry-over from other donors' samples.

Points on this clone: It may be a read error: a sequence one base away is much more abundant. The rearrangement uses TRBV19 and TRBJ1-5, with a weak D call TRBD1 (5 bases). CDR3 size: 16 residues. Germline V CDR1 and CDR2: LNHDA, SQIVND (reference sequence). Trimming removed 3 bases from V and 6 bases from J, with 18 bases in between. The chain's CDR3 is CASSIISGGAGQPQHF. CDR3 nucleotides: TGTGCCAGTAGTATTATATCCGGTGGGGCCGGTCAGCCCCAGCATTTT.

Turning to this clone: Other nucleotide sequences from this sample produce the same CDR3. The V call is TRBV5-4, the J call TRBJ1-5; 8 nucleotides line up with TRBD1. Germline V CDR1 and CDR2: SGHNT, YYREEE (reference sequence). The J segment lost 5 bases and the V segment lost 1 base, leaving 8 bases of the junction unmatched. The CDR3 is 16 amino acids. CDR3 nucleotides: TGTGCCAGCAGCTTGTATGGACAGGGATTGGATCAGCCCCAGCATTTT. Translating it yields CASSLYGQGLDQPQHF.

The chain employs TRBV5-1 and TRBJ2-7; no definite D call. CDR3 size: 14 residues. Looked up from germline, CDR1 is SGHRS and CDR2 is YFSETQ. V dropped 4 bases and J dropped 5 bases, with 16 bases sitting between them. CDR3 DNA: TGCGCCAGCAGCGCCGGACGGCCAACCGACGAGCAGTACTTC. This encodes CASSAGRPTDEQYF.

On this clone: The junction differs from germline at one of its ends, possibly a read error. V usage is TRBV27 and J usage is TRBJ2-6; tentative D call: TRBD1 (6 bases). This CDR3 contains 14 residues. Looked up from germline, CDR1 is MNHEY and CDR2 is SMNVEV (reference sequence). The CDR3 sequence is CASTTRAGANALTF. CDR3 sequence (DNA): TGTGCCAGCACTACGCGTGCAGGGGCCAACGCCCTGACTTTC. Full variable domain (rest looked up from reference TRBV27 and TRBJ2-6): EAQVTQNPRYLITVTGKKLTVTCSQNMNHEYMSWYRQDPGLGLRQIYYSMNVEVTDKGDVPEGYKVSRKEKRNFPLILESPSPNQTSLYFCASTTRAGANALTFGAGSRLTVL.

On this clone: One base separates it from a far larger clone, so it is likely a read error. The CDR3 does not end in the conserved phenylalanine or tryptophan, so this is likely a read error. The chain is built from TRBV18 and TRBJ2-7; TRBD2 is a possible D gene (6 bases). Trimming took 9 bases from V and 6 from J, leaving 15 bases between them. CDR1 and CDR2 (germline): KGHSH, LQKENI. CDR3 length: 12 residues. CDR3 in amino acids: CASSSGSGEQYL. The CDR3 DNA follows: TGTGCCAGTTCCTCAGGTAGCGGCGAGCAGTACCTC.

For this clone: The sample contains more than one DNA sequence encoding this CDR3. The gene calls are TRBV9 and TRBJ2-7; D is uncertain. CDR3 length: 14 residues. Trimming pared 1 base from V and 3 bases from J, leaving 11 bases between. The germline V gene has CDR1 SGDLS and CDR2 YYNGEE. The CDR3 DNA is TGTGCCAGCAGCGTATCCCCAGGTGGCTACGAGCAGTACTTC. Its translation is CASSVSPGGYEQYF.

This chain uses TRBV27 with TRBJ2-7; TRBD2 matches 7 bases. This CDR3 has 14 amino acids. CDR1 is MNHEY, CDR2 SMNVEV, per germline (reference sequence). The J segment lost 7 bases and the V segment lost 6 bases, leaving 12 bases of the junction unmatched. This chain's CDR3 is CASRPLGGVGEQYF. DNA of the CDR3: TGTGCCAGCAGGCCTCTTGGGGGGGTGGGGGAGCAGTACTTC.

The J gene is TRBJ1-2, the V gene TRBV6-5, with D hard to call. Trimming cost V 0 bases and J 4 bases, with 12 bases left between them. CDR1 and CDR2 from the germline V gene are MNHEY and SVGAGI. The CDR3 runs to 15 residues. The CDR3 nucleotides are TGTGCCAGCAGTTACTCGGTCACGGGGATCTATGGCTACACCTTC. It encodes CASSYSVTGIYGYTF.

The chain combines TRBV4-1 with TRBJ2-3, with a tentative D call TRBD2 (6 bases). Looked up from germline, CDR1 is MGHRA and CDR2 is YSYEKL. V gave up 3 bases and J gave up 2 bases, with 15 bases separating them. The CDR3 is made up of 16 amino acids. In DNA, the CDR3 is TGCGCCAGCAGCCAGCCGGGGGAGACAGACACAGATACGCAGTATTTT. Translation: CASSQPGETDTDTQYF.